The T cell receptor beta chain under discussion was sequenced for a study of siplizumab effects on memory and regulatory T cells (dated by TCRdb to about 2019). For context, the study as a whole: The study examined how the anti-CD2 antibody siplizumab affects alloreactive T-cell subsets in allogeneic mixed lymphocyte reactions built from human PBMCs. What the authors observed across the whole study: Greater diversity appeared to be present in unstimulated naive T cells than in memory T cells, and a substantial contribution to the alloresponse seemed to be made by naive cells. The cumulative frequency of alloreactive sequences that could be traced back to unstimulated CD4+ memory T cells was significantly reduced by siplizumab. Because sequences at frequencies below about 10^-5 were poorly captured, only a minor fraction of alloreactive clones could be mapped back to unstimulated subsets. Among mappable alloreactive CD4+ clones, the Treg-derived fraction averaged 68.8% with siplizumab versus 25% to 30% in control reactions. No functional confirmation was obtained for the suppressive function of proliferating Tregs from siplizumab cultures. About 80-97% of proliferating CD4+ or CD8+ clones could not be given a naive or memory phenotype.

Sorted unstimulated T cells and proliferating T cells recovered from mixed lymphocyte reactions were subjected to TCRbeta CDR3 sequencing. Fresh whole blood from nine to eleven HLA-typed healthy donors was used to isolate PBMCs. Unstimulated CD4+ non-regulatory T cells were FACS-sorted to map the origin of alloreactive clones. V drops 5 bases and J drops 3 bases, leaving 11 bases in between. For CDR1 and CDR2, the germline V gene lists SGHVS and FNYEAQ. The CDR3 contains 15 residues, cysteine and phenylalanine counted. The DNA shown is the 45-base CDR3, in frame from base 1. With respect to this clone: Its recognized antigen is unknown. No clone much larger than this one lies a single base away; base qualities are absent.

The library was made by the immunoSEQ multiplex PCR assay. Each sample had about 10^5 TCR templates assayed by the deep sequencing platform. Genomic DNA extracted from sorted T cells was the material used for TCRbeta CDR3 sequencing. As for the authors' bioinformatics: The R programming language was used for clonal analysis of the TCRbeta CDR3 data. Alloreactive CD4+ and CD8+ clones were identified by comparing unstimulated samples to CFSE-low samples taken after the reaction. Alloreactive CD4+ clones were assigned to regulatory or non-regulatory origin by matching sequences to sorted unstimulated Treg and non-Treg repertoires. Held by TCRdb, this immuneACCESS table contains in-frame sequences only and omits some clones. Under half of the omission traces to an unresolved V gene where checked; the cause of the rest is unknown. The DNA gave D and trimming, while V, J and clone size come from that table. The sample table holds some 110,000 clones, of which 94% were seen once. The top ten clonotypes cover around 1.7% of the sample.

The sample was non-Treg CD4+ T cells sorted from blood. This specimen's cell subset or site label, interpreted: FACS-sorted unstimulated CD4+ non-regulatory T cells. The chain is encoded by TRBV7-6 joined to TRBJ1-6; TRBD1 might be the D gene, on 6 matching bases. The TCR sequence derives from a human donor in good health. The CDR3 region has the sequence CASSRGSGYNSPLHF. The nucleotides read TGTGCCAGCAGCAGGGGGTCGGGCTATAATTCACCCCTCCACTTT.